This entry concerns a single T cell receptor beta chain. The count of this clone is one. Its specific antigen is unknown. No much larger clone exists at a distance of one base, and base qualities are not known. The entry originates in a study of T cell changes during pregnancy in multiple sclerosis (dated by TCRdb to 2018 to 2020). Some background on the complete study: Changes in the T cell repertoire over the course of pregnancy were examined in this study in women with multiple sclerosis.

The CDR3 runs 16 amino acids, cysteine and phenylalanine included. Only the CDR3 DNA stays, 48 bases, in frame from base 1. From the germline V gene, CDR1 is SGHTA and CDR2 is FQGTGA. The germline V and J ends show losses of 3 bases and 5 bases respectively, and no gene match explains 6 bases of the junction. Library preparation employed the immunoSEQ multiplex PCR assay. In its TCRdb copy, this immuneACCESS table keeps in-frame sequences only and misses some clones. Where compared with another copy, unresolved V genes explain less than half of these, and the others have no known cause. Present in this sample are approximately 69,000 clones, about 94% of which were seen just once. The ten largest clones capture less than 0.6% of the sample.

This material consisted of peripheral blood, taken in the third trimester of pregnancy. Rearrangement joined TRBV7-3 to TRBJ2-1; 11 central nucleotides agree with TRBD2. The clonotype was recovered from a female donor with multiple sclerosis, enrolled in a pregnancy study. The CDR3 loop reads CASSFPSGGRNNEQFF. The base sequence is TGTGCCAGCAGCTTTCCTAGCGGGGGGAGAAACAATGAGCAGTTCTTC.